The 23 T cell receptor beta chains below come from one sample, sequenced in a study of T cells in women clearing cervical HPV infection. Sequencing was performed with immunoSEQ multiplex PCR; in TCRdb, only in-frame clones are kept and a portion is missing. The listing records some 40,000 clones. Specimen: blood buffy coat. These receptors were taken from a woman aged 18 to 75 with a cervical HPV16 infection that either progressed to CIN3+ or cleared (not recorded which).

The sequenced part of the CDR3 DNA is TGTGCCAGCAGCTTGGTTTCTGCAGGGAACAATGAG. It encodes CASSLVSAGNNE. The complete CDR3 reads CASSLVSAGNNEQFF. V is TRBV5-6 and J is TRBJ2-1; perhaps TRBD1 as D (5 bases). The read is 3 residues too short to cover the CDR3 end, so that end is filled in from the germline J gene. The CDR3 has 15 amino acids. Looked up from germline, CDR1 is SGHDT and CDR2 is YYEEEE. Between the trimmed V and J ends, which lost 0 bases and 5 bases, there was a span of 12 bases.

As for this clone: From the germline J gene comes the end of the CDR3, since the read stops 3 residues before it. The chain links TRBV5-5 to TRBJ1-2, with 8 bases matching TRBD1. From germline, CDR1 is SGHKS and CDR2 YYEKEE (reference sequence). The ends lost 3 bases at V and 6 bases at J; junction bases unmatched: 4. The CDR3 has 13 residues. CDR3 in amino acids: CASSWGQVDGYTF. Incomplete CDR3 DNA: TGTGCCAGCAGCTGGGGACAGGTAGATGGC. Full variable domain (rest looked up from reference TRBV5-5 and TRBJ1-2): DAGVTQSPTHLIKTRGQQVTLRCSPISGHKSVSWYQQVLGQGPQFIFQYYEKEERGRGNFPDRFSARQFPNYSSELNVNALLLGDSALYLCASSWGQVDGYTFGSGTRLTVV.

On this clone itself: The read comes to an end 3 residues before the CDR3 does, leaving the germline J gene to fill in the end. V is TRBV14 and J is TRBJ1-4, with D possibly TRBD1 on 5 matching bases. The CDR3 is made up of 14 amino acids. CDR1 and CDR2 from the germline V gene are SGHDN and FVKESK. CDR3 bases read: TGTGCCAGCAGCCAAGGGGCTGGGGCCAACGTA. Translation: CASSQGAGANV. The full CDR3 sequence reads CASSQGAGANVLFF.

A remark on this clone: The CDR3 is cut off 3 residues early in the read; its end comes from the germline J gene. The V gene is TRBV29-1, the J gene TRBJ2-2, with D maybe TRBD2 (6 bases). The V gene's germline CDR1 is SQVTM and CDR2 ANQGSEA. The CDR3 loop spans 11 amino acids. The DNA read from the CDR3 is TGCAGCGCGGGCGGGGCCAACGTG. Protein product: CSAGGANV. The CDR3 in its entirety is CSAGGANVLFF.

Of note for this clone: The CDR3 end lies 3 residues beyond the end of the read and is filled in from the germline J gene. The V call is TRBV12-3 or TRBV12-4, the J call TRBJ2-5; D is perhaps TRBD1 (6 bases). CDR3 size: 12 residues. The chain's CDR3 is CASTQGLGTQYF. The CDR3 bases that were read are TGTGCCAGTACACAGGGCTTGGGTACC.

A remark on this clone: Sequencing ends 3 residues short of the CDR3 end; the germline J gene provides the rest. This sequence joins TRBV18 and TRBJ1-5; D is perhaps TRBD1 (6 bases). The CDR3 is made up of 15 amino acids. With 2 bases removed from V and 5 bases from J, the gap between germline ends came to 13 bases. Germline V gene sequence: CDR1 KGHSH, CDR2 LQKENI. CDR3 bases read: TGTGCCAGCTCACCATGGGGGGGCGAGGATCAGCCC. Amino acids: CASSPWGGEDQP. The entire CDR3 reads CASSPWGGEDQPQHF.

Comment on this clone: The read stops 3 residues short of the end of the CDR3; the missing end is completed from the germline J gene. The gene calls are TRBV4-1 and TRBJ2-6, with a possible D match to TRBD1 (5 bases). Trimming removed 0 bases from V and 0 bases from J, with 9 bases in between. The CDR3 is 17 amino acids. CDR1 and CDR2 (germline): MGHRA, YSYEKL. The CDR3 protein is CASSQDRVSSGANVLTF. The CDR3 DNA, read in part, is TGCGCCAGCAGCCAAGACAGGGTGAGCTCTGGGGCCAACGTC.

Worth noting for this clone: With the read ending 3 residues before the CDR3 end, the germline J gene is used to fill in that end. The chain recombines TRBV19 with TRBJ1-4; D uncertain. Germline lookup yields CDR1 LNHDA and CDR2 SQIVND (reference sequence). This CDR3 has 13 amino acids. Trimming took off 5 bases at V and 5 bases at J, with 9 bases between the two ends. The covered CDR3 bases are TGTGCCAGTAGTGTGGGCCTGAATGAAAAA. Its translation is CASSVGLNEK. The entire CDR3 sequence reads CASSVGLNEKLFF.

Points on this clone: The read falls 3 residues short of the CDR3 end, and the missing part is taken from the germline J gene. The chain combines TRBV5-5 with TRBJ1-4, with TRBD1 matching 7 bases. Trimming took 4 bases from V and 5 from J; bases not matched to a gene: 5. Germline assignment: CDR1 SGHKS and CDR2 YYEKEE (reference sequence). This CDR3 spans 14 amino acids. The part of the CDR3 DNA that was read is TGTGCCAGCAGCGGGGACAGTGCAAATGAAAAA. The encoded protein is CASSGDSANEK. The full-length CDR3 reads as CASSGDSANEKLFF.

A note on this clone: Coverage ceases 3 residues before the CDR3 finishes, and the germline J gene fills in the end. The rearrangement joins TRBV30 to TRBJ2-7; D is possibly TRBD2 (5 bases). Germline CDR1 GTSNPN, CDR2 SVGIG (reference sequence). The CDR3 is 12 amino acids. V was trimmed by 3 bases and J by 1 base, leaving 7 bases between them. CDR3 loop: CAWSGLSYEQYF. The covered CDR3 bases are TGTGCCTGGAGCGGACTGTCCTACGAG.

Comments on this clone: The read is 3 residues too short to cover the CDR3 end, so that end is filled in from the germline J gene. V usage is TRBV20-1 and J usage is TRBJ1-4; the D gene is possibly TRBD1 (5 bases). V was shortened by 7 bases and J by 8 bases, with 17 bases between the two germline ends. The CDR3 has 13 amino acids. Germline CDR1 DFQATT, CDR2 SNEGSKA (reference sequence). The CDR3 reads CSVPGRDGEKLFF. The sequenced CDR3 bases are TGCAGTGTTCCAGGCAGGGATGGCGAAAAA.

In regard to this clone: The sequenced fragment ends 3 residues before the CDR3 boundary, so the rest is inferred from the germline J gene. The V and J genes are TRBV5-5 and TRBJ1-2; D call uncertain. V was clipped by 3 bases and J by 7 bases, with 16 bases between them. Germline-derived CDR1 and CDR2 are SGHKS and YYEKEE (reference sequence). The CDR3 runs to 14 residues. CDR3 loop: CASSSGGGLGGYTF. The covered CDR3 bases are TGTGCCAGCAGCTCTGGAGGAGGGTTAGGTGGC.

In the case of this clone: The read ends 3 residues before the CDR3 terminus; that terminus is restored from the germline J gene. This chain uses TRBV2 with TRBJ2-4, with D unresolved. CDR3 length: 11 amino acids. Germline V gene data show CDR1 as SNHLY and CDR2 as FYNNEI. CDR3 DNA (partial): TGTGCCAGCAGTGAACTAAATGGT. Its protein product is CASSELNG. The whole CDR3 sequence reads CASSELNGQYF.

As concerns this clone: The read is 3 residues too short to cover the CDR3 end, so that end is filled in from the germline J gene. The J gene is TRBJ1-5, the V gene TRBV18, with no clear D. The CDR3 runs 15 residues. The germline V gene has CDR1 KGHSH and CDR2 LQKENI. With 3 bases removed from V and 1 base from J, the gap between germline ends came to 10 bases. CDR3 region: CASSPRGGSNQPQHF. CDR3 DNA (partial): TGTGCCAGCTCACCCCGGGGAGGCAGCAATCAGCCC.

About this clone itself: The CDR3 extends 3 residues past the end of the read, so its final part is completed from the germline J gene. The rearrangement uses TRBV23-1 and TRBJ2-3; 7 nucleotides match TRBD2. TRBV23-1 qualifies as an ORF whose function is uncertain. CDR3 length equals 20 residues. This CDR3 reads CASSQGRAGLLFTDTGTQYF. CDR3 bases read: TGCGCCAGCAGTCAGGGTCGAGCGGGACTTCTTTTCACAGATACGGGAACG.

Concerning this clone itself: The read ends 3 residues early relative to the CDR3; the germline J gene fills the gap. The V call is TRBV30, the J call TRBJ1-5; D gene uncertain. The CDR3 covers 13 residues. V lost 0 bases, J lost 4 bases, and 7 bases lay in between. Germline values: CDR1 GTSNPN, CDR2 SVGIG (reference sequence). The CDR3: CAWSVPENQPQHF. CDR3 DNA (partial): TGTGCCTGGAGTGTACCAGAAAATCAGCCC. Looking up the rest from reference TRBV30 and TRBJ1-5 gives the full variable domain: SQTIHQWPATLVQPVGSPLSLECTVEGTSNPNLYWYRQAAGRGLQLLFYSVGIGQISSEVPQNLSASRPQDRQFILSSKKLLLSDSGFYLCAWSVPENQPQHFGDGTRLSIL.

A word on this clone: From the germline J gene comes the end of the CDR3, since the read stops 3 residues before it. The chain uses TRBV19 and TRBJ1-3; possible D gene TRBD1, 6 bases. There are 14 residues in the CDR3. V lost 7 bases and J lost 5, with 15 bases in between. The germline V gene has CDR1 LNHDA and CDR2 SQIVND (reference sequence). The DNA read from the CDR3 is TGTGCCAGTAATGTAGCAGGGGATAGAAACACC. Translating gives CASNVAGDRNT. The full CDR3 reads CASNVAGDRNTIYF.

A remark on this clone: The CDR3 extends 3 residues past the end of the read, so its final part is completed from the germline J gene. The rearrangement joins TRBV2 to TRBJ1-1; D may be TRBD1 (5 bases). From germline, CDR1 is SNHLY and CDR2 FYNNEI. V lost 6 bases to trimming and J lost 1 base, with 12 bases between them. The CDR3 consists of 14 residues. The CDR3 loop reads CASREGNWNTEAFF. Partial CDR3 DNA: TGTGCCAGCAGGGAGGGGAATTGGAACACTGAA.

A note on this clone: The CDR3 extends 3 residues past the end of the read, so its final part is completed from the germline J gene. The chain employs TRBV5-1 and TRBJ2-3, with a tentative D call TRBD2 (6 bases). V was trimmed by 2 bases and J by 3 bases, leaving 16 bases between them. The CDR3 spans 16 residues. CDR1 and CDR2 (germline): SGHRS, YFSETQ. CDR3 amino acids: CASSFLEGAGTDTQYF. The CDR3 DNA, read in part, is TGCGCCAGCAGCTTTCTTGAGGGAGCGGGTACAGATACG.

With respect to this clone: The CDR3 goes on 3 residues after the read ends, and that part is filled in from the germline J gene. The chain uses TRBV18 and TRBJ1-2, with D hard to call. Germline V gives CDR1 KGHSH, CDR2 LQKENI. CDR3 length equals 17 residues. CDR3 region: CASSPSLAGSSYNDYTF. The DNA read from the CDR3 is TGTGCCAGCTCACCATCTTTAGCGGGGAGCTCCTACAATGAC.

About this clone: With the read ending 3 residues before the CDR3 end, the germline J gene is used to fill in that end. The chain couples TRBV20-1 to TRBJ2-1; possibly TRBD1 for D (6 bases). CDR1 DFQATT and CDR2 SNEGSKA come from the germline V gene (reference sequence). CDR3 length: 15 amino acids. Trimming stripped 0 bases from V and 9 bases from J, with 18 bases between. CDR3: CSARDRNGARGEQFF. The sequenced CDR3 bases are TGCAGTGCTAGAGATAGAAACGGTGCCAGGGGTGAG.

A word on this clone: Read coverage stops 3 residues before the CDR3 terminus; the germline J gene supplies the remainder. The chain recombines TRBV12-3 or TRBV12-4 with TRBJ2-3; D call uncertain. The CDR3 totals 14 residues. Trimming removed 7 bases at V and 2 bases at J, with 13 bases between. CDR3 amino acids: CASNSWAYTDTQYF. Partial CDR3 DNA: TGTGCCAGCAACAGTTGGGCGTACACAGATACG.

About this clone: The read is 3 residues too short to cover the CDR3 end, so that end is filled in from the germline J gene. The chain joins TRBV29-1 to TRBJ1-1, with 8 bases fitting TRBD1. This CDR3 has 13 residues. From germline, CDR1 is SQVTM and CDR2 ANQGSEA. The CDR3 spells CSPKTIGTGEAFF. The DNA read from the CDR3 is TGCAGCCCCAAAACTATCGGGACAGGAGAA.